The next 18 T cell receptor beta chains were all read from a single sample in a study of cytomegalovirus exposure and HLA in healthy donors. The PCR contained 60 Vbeta and 13 Jbeta primers. Sequencing used immunoSEQ multiplex PCR; TCRdb keeps in-frame clones, though not all of them. The table shows roughly 150,000 clones, with over 65% occurring only once. The specimen was PBMCs. Receptor source: a middle-aged man in good health and CMV-seropositive.

The J gene is TRBJ2-1, the V gene TRBV5-5; TRBD2 is a possible D gene (6 bases). Germline values: CDR1 SGHKS, CDR2 YYEKEE (reference sequence). There are 13 residues in the CDR3. V was clipped by 4 bases and J by 6 bases, with 11 bases between them. The CDR3 DNA is TGTGCCAGCAGCCTGACTAGAATCAATGAGCAGTTCTTC. Residues: CASSLTRINEQFF.

The V and J genes are TRBV18 and TRBJ1-1; TRBD1 matches 7 bases. Per germline, CDR1 KGHSH and CDR2 LQKENI. CDR3 size: 18 residues. J gave up 0 bases and V 3 bases, and 13 bases lay outside the gene matches. This CDR3 reads CASSPRRGSQGVNTEAFF. The CDR3 DNA sequence: TGTGCCAGCTCACCGCGTAGGGGGAGTCAGGGGGTGAACACTGAAGCTTTCTTT.

This chain uses TRBV27 with TRBJ2-4, with D possibly TRBD2 on 6 matching bases. Trimming took 3 bases from V and 9 from J, leaving 12 bases between them. Germline lookup yields CDR1 MNHEY and CDR2 SMNVEV (reference sequence). The CDR3 runs 13 residues. CDR3 amino acids: CASSFDLGGIQYF. The CDR3 coding sequence is TGTGCCAGCAGTTTCGACTTGGGAGGCATTCAGTACTTC.

The chain joins TRBV9 to TRBJ1-1; D is uncertain. CDR3 length: 16 amino acids. The ends were cut back, 0 bases at V and 5 bases at J, with 17 bases in the middle. CDR1 is SGDLS, CDR2 YYNGEE, per germline. The CDR3 here is CASSVESSGLGTEAFF. Written as DNA, the CDR3 is TGTGCCAGCAGCGTAGAATCGTCGGGGTTGGGGACTGAAGCTTTCTTT.

This clone was counted a single time. The chain carries TRBV11-2 and TRBJ2-7; 7 nucleotides agree with TRBD1. Germline V gene data show CDR1 as SGHAT and CDR2 as FQNNGV. The CDR3 is 13 residues long. V shed 5 bases and J 4 bases; nucleotides not matched to a gene: 5. The CDR3: CASSRDSHYEQYF. DNA for the CDR3: TGTGCCAGCAGCCGGGACAGCCATTACGAGCAGTACTTC.

This chain uses TRBV7-8 with TRBJ2-3; TRBD2 is a possible D gene (5 bases). Germline V gene sequence: CDR1 SGHVS, CDR2 FQNEAQ. V was trimmed by 8 bases and J by 6 bases, leaving 15 bases between them. The CDR3 is made up of 13 amino acids. For the CDR3, the DNA is TGTGCCAGCGAACCTCGAGGGCCTGATACGCAGTATTTT. It yields the protein CASEPRGPDTQYF.

The chain uses TRBV6-6 and TRBJ1-1; 10 bases map to TRBD1. After removal of 0 bases from V and 6 bases from J, the junction contained 4 bases not matched to a gene. CDR1 MNHNY and CDR2 SVGAGI come from the germline V gene (reference sequence). CDR3 size: 15 residues. CDR3 in amino acids: CASSYSDRGGPEAFF. The CDR3 nucleotides read TGTGCCAGCAGTTACTCGGACAGGGGGGGACCTGAAGCTTTCTTT.

The chain carries TRBV29-1 and TRBJ2-1, with a possible D match to TRBD2 (6 bases). CDR1 and CDR2 (germline): SQVTM, ANQGSEA. There are 13 residues in the CDR3. The V end lost 5 bases, the J end lost 8 bases, and 16 bases lay between the germline ends. DNA for the CDR3: TGCAGCGTTACGCCCGGGGGAGGTTATGAGCAGTTCTTC. It codes for CSVTPGGGYEQFF.

In its sample, this clone was seen a few times. The chain recombines TRBV6-5 with TRBJ2-5; 9 bases are a match to TRBD2. The CDR3 sequence is 16 residues long. With 4 bases clipped from V and 3 bases from J, the junction kept 9 bases outside the gene matches. Germline V gene lookup returns CDR1 MNHEY and CDR2 SVGAGI. CDR3 region: CASSWGAVAGEETQYF. DNA for the CDR3: TGTGCCAGCAGTTGGGGGGCTGTAGCGGGAGAAGAGACCCAGTACTTC.

The V and J genes are TRBV11-2 and TRBJ2-5, with 13 bases that match TRBD2. V lost 1 base and J lost 6; bases outside the gene matches: 5. This CDR3 has 16 amino acids. Germline V CDR1 and CDR2: SGHAT, FQNNGV. The CDR3 coding sequence is TGTGCCAGCAGCTTAGCACTAGCGGGAGGGATGAAGACCCAGTACTTC. Protein product: CASSLALAGGMKTQYF.

The rearrangement joins TRBV28 to TRBJ2-7; D might be TRBD2 (5 bases). Between the trimmed V and J ends, which lost 7 bases and 3 bases, there was a span of 13 bases. This CDR3 is built from 13 residues. The germline gives CDR1 MDHEN, CDR2 SYDVKM. Here the CDR3 reads CASKPTRRYEQYF. The CDR3 DNA is TGTGCCAGCAAACCTACTAGGCGCTACGAGCAGTACTTC.

CDR3 protein: CASSQDSGVSGNTIYF. The CDR3 coding sequence is TGCGCCAGCAGCCAAGATTCCGGAGTCTCTGGAAACACCATATATTTT. The V call is TRBV4-3, the J call TRBJ1-3; no clear D. Trimming left V 0 bases short and J 0 bases short, with 9 bases between. The CDR3 runs to 16 residues. CDR1 LGHNA and CDR2 YSLEER come from the germline V gene.

J is TRBJ2-5 and V is TRBV27; tentatively, D is TRBD2 (6 bases). The better agreement between TRBJ2-7 and the DNA end casts doubt on the J call. Germline V gene sequence: CDR1 MNHEY, CDR2 SMNVEV (reference sequence). CDR3 size: 15 residues. The CDR3 here is CASSLIWGLRGEQYF. CDR3 nucleotide sequence: TGTGCCAGCAGTTTAATTTGGGGGTTGCGGGGCGAGCAGTACTTC.

This chain joins TRBV27 and TRBJ2-3; D may be TRBD1 (6 bases). The CDR3 totals 14 residues. The germline V and J ends were trimmed by 7 bases and 3 bases, with 14 bases remaining between them. Germline V lookup: CDR1 MNHEY, CDR2 SMNVEV (reference sequence). DNA of the CDR3: TGTGCCAGCACCCTCGACAGGTTGACAGATACGCAGTATTTT. The encoded protein is CASTLDRLTDTQYF.

The CDR3 loop reads CASSQYATENTEAFF. CDR3 DNA sequence: TGCGCCAGCAGCCAATACGCGACAGAAAACACTGAAGCTTTCTTT. The rearrangement uses TRBV4-3 and TRBJ1-1, with D possibly being TRBD1 (5 bases). Germline CDR1 reads LGHNA; CDR2 reads YSLEER. This CDR3 comprises 15 residues. Trimming pared 2 bases from V and 2 bases from J, leaving 12 bases between.

This clone was picked up one time. V is TRBV29-1 and J is TRBJ2-3; TRBD2 agrees at 7 bases. CDR1 SQVTM and CDR2 ANQGSEA come from the germline V gene. The CDR3 extends over 15 amino acids. The DNA of the CDR3 is TGCAGTCCCGTTGGTCCGGGGGGTTACACAGATACGCAGTATTTT. Residues: CSPVGPGGYTDTQYF.

The V and J genes are TRBV5-4 and TRBJ2-7, with 12 bases fitting TRBD2. This CDR3 has 16 residues. CDR1 is SGHNT, CDR2 YYREEE, per germline (reference sequence). V lost 4 bases, J lost 6 bases, and 11 bases stayed unmatched. The CDR3 DNA reads as TGTGCCAGCAGCCCCCCCGGGCTAGCGGGAGGGGGCGAGCAGTACTTC. It yields the protein CASSPPGLAGGGEQYF. Looking up the rest from reference TRBV5-4 and TRBJ2-7 gives the full variable domain: ETGVTQSPTHLIKTRGQQVTLRCSSQSGHNTVSWYQQALGQGPQFIFQYYREEENGRGNFPPRFSGLQFPNYSSELNVNALELDDSALYLCASSPPGLAGGGEQYFGPGTRLTVT.

The chain carries TRBV5-8 and TRBJ2-7; 10 bases map to TRBD1. V shed 5 bases and J 2 bases; nucleotides not matched to a gene: 7. The CDR3 has 15 amino acids. Looked up from germline, CDR1 is SGHTS and CDR2 is YDEGEE. The CDR3 sequence is CASRLGQGDTYEQYF. DNA for the CDR3: TGTGCCAGCAGACTCGGACAGGGGGATACCTACGAGCAGTACTTC.